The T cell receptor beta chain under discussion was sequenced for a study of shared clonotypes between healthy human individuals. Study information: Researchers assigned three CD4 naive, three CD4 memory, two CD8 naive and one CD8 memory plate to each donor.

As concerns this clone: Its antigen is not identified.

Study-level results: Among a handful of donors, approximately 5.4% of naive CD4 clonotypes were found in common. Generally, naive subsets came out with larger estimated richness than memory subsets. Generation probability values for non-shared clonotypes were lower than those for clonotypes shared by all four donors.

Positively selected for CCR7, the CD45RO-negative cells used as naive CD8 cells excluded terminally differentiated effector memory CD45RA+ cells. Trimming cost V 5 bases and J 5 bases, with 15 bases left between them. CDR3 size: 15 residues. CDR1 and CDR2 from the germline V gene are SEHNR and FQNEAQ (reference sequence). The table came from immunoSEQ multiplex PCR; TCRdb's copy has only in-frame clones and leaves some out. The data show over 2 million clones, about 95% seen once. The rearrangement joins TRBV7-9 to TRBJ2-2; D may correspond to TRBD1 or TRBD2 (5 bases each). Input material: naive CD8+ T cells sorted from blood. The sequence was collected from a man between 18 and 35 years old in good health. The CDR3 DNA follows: TGTGCCAGCAGCCCAAGAGAGGGGATGACCGGGGAGCTGTTTTTT. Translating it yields CASSPREGMTGELFF. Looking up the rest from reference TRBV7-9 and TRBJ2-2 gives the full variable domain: DTGVSQNPRHKITKRGQNVTFRCDPISEHNRLYWYRQTLGQGPEFLTYFQNEAQLEKSRLLSDRFSAERPKGSFSTLEIQRTEQGDSAMYLCASSPREGMTGELFFGEGSRLTVL.